These 14 T cell receptor beta chains came from one sample sequenced in a study of blood T cell repertoires in COVID-19. Profiled with immunoSEQ multiplex PCR; TCRdb holds only in-frame clones, not every one. The sample includes tens of thousands of clones, over 75% of them seen just once. Specimen: peripheral blood. The receptor source for this set is a woman of 80 years or more with acute or convalescent COVID-19.

This clone appeared once. The chain is built from TRBV12-5 and TRBJ1-2; 8 bases agree with TRBD1. CDR3 length: 14 amino acids. Germline CDR1 reads LGHNT; CDR2 reads FRNRAP. The trim removed 2 bases at V and 5 bases at J, leaving 4 bases unmatched. CDR3 sequence: CASGLSGGGYGYTF. The DNA for the CDR3 is TGTGCTAGTGGTTTGTCAGGGGGCGGATATGGCTACACCTTC.

CDR3 nucleotide sequence: TGCGCCAGCAGCCAAGATCCCTCCGAAAAACTGTTTTTT. Its translation: CASSQDPSEKLFF. The chain recombines TRBV4-1 with TRBJ1-4, with unresolved D. V shed 0 bases and J shed 8 bases, with 7 bases lying between them. Germline-derived CDR1 and CDR2 are MGHRA and YSYEKL. CDR3 length: 13 residues.

The rearrangement links TRBV5-4 to TRBJ1-1, with a possible D match to TRBD1 (5 bases). Germline V gene lookup returns CDR1 SGHNT and CDR2 YYREEE (reference sequence). This CDR3 is 15 amino acids long. Trimming cost V 10 bases and J 1 base, with 20 bases left between them. As DNA, the CDR3 is TGTGCCTCCAGGGACTCTGAGGGGCCGAACACTGAAGCTTTCTTT. This encodes CASRDSEGPNTEAFF.

V is TRBV7-8 and J is TRBJ1-2; TRBD1 matches 7 bases. This CDR3 is built from 14 residues. V shed 0 bases, J shed 7 bases, and the junction held 5 bases outside the gene matches. Germline V gene sequence: CDR1 SGHVS, CDR2 FQNEAQ. The CDR3 region has the DNA TGTGCCAGCAGCTTAGCGTTGACAGGGTCTGGCTACACCTTC. Protein sequence: CASSLALTGSGYTF. The entire variable domain, with the rest obtained from reference TRBV7-8 and TRBJ1-2, is as follows: GAGVSQSPRYKVAKRGQDVALRCDPISGHVSLFWYQQALGQGPEFLTYFQNEAQLDKSGLPSDRFFAERPEGSVSTLKIQRTQQEDSAVYLCASSLALTGSGYTFGSGTRLTVV.

In this sample, this clone turned up once. The rearrangement joins TRBV25-1 to TRBJ2-5; 7 positions match TRBD2. Germline lookup yields CDR1 MGHDK and CDR2 SYGVNS. The CDR3 consists of 14 residues. V trimming: 1 base; J trimming: 4 bases; junction bases outside the gene matches: 3. As DNA, the CDR3 is TGTGCCAGCAGTGAATTTGGGGGGGGAGAGACCCAGTACTTC. It specifies CASSEFGGGETQYF. The variable domain in full, with the rest retrieved from reference TRBV25-1 and TRBJ2-5, is EADIYQTPRYLVIGTGKKITLECSQTMGHDKMYWYQQDPGMELHLIHYSYGVNSTEKGDLSSESTVSRIRTEHFPLTLESARPSHTSQYLCASSEFGGGETQYFGPGTRLLVL.

The CDR3 bases are TGTGCCACCAGCAGCCCCGACGGGGAGGACGGCTACACCTTC. Protein product: CATSSPDGEDGYTF. This chain joins TRBV15 and TRBJ1-2; D remains ambiguous. The CDR3 contains 14 residues. The germline gives CDR1 LNHNV, CDR2 YYDKDF (reference sequence). The V and J ends lost 3 bases and 8 bases respectively, with 16 bases between them.

The chain links TRBV2 to TRBJ2-7; 9 bases match TRBD2. This CDR3 has 14 amino acids. Trimming took 3 bases from V and 3 from J; bases not matched to a gene: 3. Germline V lookup: CDR1 SNHLY, CDR2 FYNNEI. Written as DNA, the CDR3 is TGTGCCAGCAGTGACGCGGGAGGGGTCTACGAGCAGTACTTC. Protein product: CASSDAGGVYEQYF.

CDR3 nucleotide sequence: TGTGCCAGCAGCTTAAGGACAGGGGCCGGAAACACCATATATTTT. Protein: CASSLRTGAGNTIYF. This rearrangement joins TRBV7-2 to TRBJ1-3, with 9 positions matching TRBD1. The CDR3 length is 15 residues. Unmatched junction bases numbered 3, after V lost 2 bases and J lost 4 bases. Germline assignment: CDR1 SGHTA and CDR2 FQGNSA. The variable domain in full, with the rest retrieved from reference TRBV7-2 and TRBJ1-3, is GAGVSQSPSNKVTEKGKDVELRCDPISGHTALYWYRQSLGQGLEFLIYFQGNSAPDKSGLPSDRFSAERTGGSVSTLTIQRTQQEDSAVYLCASSLRTGAGNTIYFGEGSWLTVV.

J is TRBJ2-1 and V is TRBV5-1; 9 nucleotides match TRBD2. CDR1 SGHRS and CDR2 YFSETQ come from the germline V gene. V trimming: 2 bases; J trimming: 10 bases; junction bases outside the gene matches: 4. The CDR3 is 13 residues long. In nucleotides, the CDR3 is TGCGCCAGCAGCTTTTTAGCGGGAGACGAGCAGTTCTTC. Translating gives CASSFLAGDEQFF.

The chain links TRBV19 to TRBJ1-2; 7 bases align to TRBD1. Germline CDR1 is LNHDA and CDR2 is SQIVND (reference sequence). The trim removed 4 bases at V and 6 bases at J, leaving 14 bases unmatched. This CDR3 has 16 amino acids. DNA for the CDR3: TGTGCCAGTAGTACGAGACAGGGAGGTCGGTCGGATGGCTACACCTTC. Protein sequence: CASSTRQGGRSDGYTF.

The chain uses TRBV4-3 and TRBJ1-4; TRBD1 might be the D (5 bases). Per germline, CDR1 LGHNA and CDR2 YSLEER. This CDR3 has 16 residues. V was cut by 1 base and J by 5 bases, with 14 bases left in between. The CDR3 spells CASSQGSGFGNEKLFF. CDR3 nucleotide sequence: TGCGCCAGCAGCCAAGGGTCAGGGTTCGGGAATGAAAAACTGTTTTTT.

Only one count was recorded for this clone. This chain joins TRBV3-1 (or the pseudogene TRBV3-2) and TRBJ1-5, with 7 bases matching TRBD1. Germline CDR1 reads LGHDT; CDR2 reads YNNKEL (reference sequence). This CDR3 has 16 amino acids. J was trimmed by 1 base and V by 3 bases; bases with no gene match: 6. The CDR3 sequence is CASSQGGQASNQPQHF. The CDR3 DNA reads TGTGCCAGCAGCCAGGGAGGACAGGCGAGCAATCAGCCCCAGCATTTT.

The chain recombines TRBV7-2 with TRBJ1-3, with 8 nucleotides matching TRBD1. Germline trimming cut 1 base from V and 2 bases from J; bases unmatched to any gene: 4. The germline CDR1 and CDR2 sequences are SGHTA and FQGNSA. CDR3 length: 16 residues. The CDR3 loop is CASSLETGVTGNTIYF. The CDR3 DNA is TGTGCCAGCAGCTTAGAGACAGGGGTTACTGGAAACACCATATATTTT.

The chain carries TRBV7-9 and TRBJ2-7; a possible D gene is TRBD1 (5 bases). The CDR3 sequence is 14 residues long. Germline V gene sequence: CDR1 SEHNR, CDR2 FQNEAQ (reference sequence). The V end was cut by 0 bases, the J end by 4 bases, with 10 bases between. The CDR3 DNA is TGTGCCAGCAGCTTAGCGCAGGGTCCATACGAGCAGTACTTC. Encoded protein: CASSLAQGPYEQYF.